This is a list of T cell receptor beta chains from one sample in a study of T cells in localized non-small cell lung cancer. Using immunoSEQ multiplex PCR, the repertoire was profiled, and TCRdb retains in-frame clones only, with some absent. This table holds 78,000 or so clones, about 83% found once. The sequenced sample was peripheral blood, obtained before any cancer treatment. Receptors originate from a man between 40 and 69 years old with stage I lung adenocarcinoma. CDR3s include the opening cysteine and the closing phenylalanine or tryptophan. The D gene is left open where the match is weak. Clone size is not always given. Where it is, it says once, few, many or a class for expanded clones.

j_call: TRBJ2-7; d_call: .; clone_size: few; v_call: TRBV10-1; cdr3_aa: CASSESGAEQYF; cdr3_nt: TGCGCCAGCAGTGAGAGTGGGGCCGAGCAGTACTTC
j_call: TRBJ2-3; d_call: .; clone_size: .; v_call: TRBV28; cdr3_aa: CASSKSRASTSQYF; cdr3_nt: TGTGCCAGCTCAAAAAGCAGGGCCTCCACATCTCAGTATTTT
j_call: TRBJ2-1; d_call: TRBD1; clone_size: .; v_call: TRBV27; cdr3_aa: CASSLGTGGDEQFF; cdr3_nt: TGTGCCAGCAGTTTAGGGACAGGGGGCGATGAGCAGTTCTTC
j_call: TRBJ2-1; d_call: TRBD2; clone_size: .; v_call: TRBV29-1; cdr3_aa: CSVGWSGRAANEQFF; cdr3_nt: TGCAGCGTTGGATGGAGCGGGAGGGCCGCAAATGAGCAGTTCTTC
j_call: TRBJ2-7; d_call: TRBD1; clone_size: .; v_call: TRBV27; cdr3_aa: CASSLGGTGTYEQYF; cdr3_nt: TGTGCCAGCAGTTTAGGGGGGACAGGGACCTACGAGCAGTACTTC
j_call: TRBJ2-5; d_call: TRBD2; clone_size: .; v_call: TRBV27; cdr3_aa: CASSSAGLAGAQTQYF; cdr3_nt: TGTGCCAGCAGTTCCGCGGGGCTAGCGGGAGCACAGACCCAGTACTTC
j_call: TRBJ2-7; d_call: .; clone_size: .; v_call: TRBV19; cdr3_aa: CASSPMDSDSYEQYF; cdr3_nt: TGTGCCAGTAGTCCGATGGACAGTGACTCCTACGAGCAGTACTTC
j_call: TRBJ1-6; d_call: .; clone_size: .; v_call: TRBV5-1; cdr3_aa: CASRSGELESPLHF; cdr3_nt: TGCGCCAGCAGGTCTGGAGAGCTCGAGTCACCCCTCCACTTT
j_call: TRBJ2-5; d_call: TRBD1; clone_size: .; v_call: TRBV10-3; cdr3_aa: CAISEPGGTQYF; cdr3_nt: TGTGCCATCAGTGAGCCAGGGGGGACCCAGTACTTC
j_call: TRBJ2-5; d_call: .; clone_size: .; v_call: TRBV28; cdr3_aa: CSSGRARETQYF; cdr3_nt: TGTTCTTCAGGTAGGGCCCGGGAGACCCAGTACTTC
j_call: TRBJ2-7; d_call: .; clone_size: .; v_call: TRBV7-3; cdr3_aa: CASSYTGGLGEQYF; cdr3_nt: TGTGCCAGCAGCTATACGGGGGGCCTGGGCGAGCAGTACTTC
j_call: TRBJ2-3; d_call: .; clone_size: .; v_call: TRBV5-1; cdr3_aa: CASSRPPGITDTQYF; cdr3_nt: TGCGCCAGCAGCCGCCCCCCGGGGATCACAGATACGCAGTATTTT
j_call: TRBJ1-1; d_call: .; clone_size: .; v_call: TRBV30; cdr3_aa: CAWSPLGGETEAFF; cdr3_nt: TGTGCCTGGAGTCCCCTCGGGGGGGAAACTGAAGCTTTCTTT
j_call: TRBJ1-4; d_call: .; clone_size: .; v_call: TRBV6-1; cdr3_aa: CASSKAHNEKLFF; cdr3_nt: TGTGCCAGCAGTAAAGCCCATAATGAAAAACTGTTTTTT
j_call: TRBJ2-5; d_call: .; clone_size: .; v_call: TRBV7-6; cdr3_aa: CASSFTWAYRDQETQYF; cdr3_nt: TGTGCCAGCAGCTTTACTTGGGCGTACCGAGACCAAGAGACCCAGTACTTC
j_call: TRBJ2-1; d_call: .; clone_size: .; v_call: TRBV20-1; cdr3_aa: CSAKQGEQFF; cdr3_nt: TGCAGTGCTAAACAGGGTGAGCAGTTCTTC
j_call: TRBJ2-7; d_call: .; clone_size: .; v_call: TRBV4-1; cdr3_aa: CASSQDINLAVRTYEQYF; cdr3_nt: TGCGCCAGCAGCCAAGATATCAATTTGGCAGTCAGAACCTACGAGCAGTACTTC
j_call: TRBJ1-1; d_call: .; clone_size: .; v_call: TRBV6-5; cdr3_aa: CASSFTEGNTEAFF; cdr3_nt: TGTGCCAGCAGTTTCACAGAAGGGAACACTGAAGCTTTCTTT
j_call: TRBJ1-1; d_call: .; clone_size: .; v_call: TRBV10-3; cdr3_aa: CAINQGPGYTEAFF; cdr3_nt: TGTGCCATCAATCAGGGACCAGGATACACTGAAGCTTTCTTT
j_call: TRBJ2-6; d_call: TRBD1; clone_size: .; v_call: TRBV13; cdr3_aa: CASSLTGGRVGANVLTF; cdr3_nt: TGTGCCAGCAGCTTAACAGGGGGACGGGTTGGGGCCAACGTCCTGACTTTC
j_call: TRBJ1-2; d_call: .; clone_size: .; v_call: TRBV18; cdr3_aa: CASSPGLYGYTF; cdr3_nt: TGTGCCAGCTCACCGGGACTGTATGGCTACACCTTC
j_call: TRBJ2-2; d_call: .; clone_size: .; v_call: TRBV7-3; cdr3_aa: CASSSGAGAGELFF; cdr3_nt: TGTGCCAGCAGCTCCGGGGCTGGCGCCGGGGAGCTGTTTTTT
j_call: TRBJ1-2; d_call: .; clone_size: once; v_call: TRBV27; cdr3_aa: CASSLRKPDGTHYGYTF; cdr3_nt: TGTGCCAGCAGTTTAAGGAAACCGGACGGAACCCACTATGGCTACACCTTC
j_call: TRBJ2-3; d_call: TRBD2; clone_size: .; v_call: TRBV6-5; cdr3_aa: CASSYSGLAAPYTQYF; cdr3_nt: TGTGCCAGCAGTTACTCCGGACTAGCGGCCCCATATACGCAGTATTTT
j_call: TRBJ2-1; d_call: .; clone_size: .; v_call: TRBV19; cdr3_aa: CASRVGSPRSEQFF; cdr3_nt: TGTGCCAGTAGGGTCGGGTCCCCTAGGAGTGAGCAGTTCTTC
j_call: TRBJ2-5; d_call: .; clone_size: .; v_call: TRBV6-6; cdr3_aa: CASSSGGFQETQYF; cdr3_nt: TGTGCCAGCAGTAGTGGCGGGTTTCAAGAGACCCAGTACTTC
j_call: TRBJ2-7; d_call: .; clone_size: .; v_call: TRBV11-2; cdr3_aa: CASSLVRGRTPTYEQYF; cdr3_nt: TGTGCCAGCAGCTTGGTACGTGGCAGGACACCCACTTACGAGCAGTACTTC
j_call: TRBJ2-6; d_call: .; clone_size: .; v_call: TRBV5-6; cdr3_aa: CASSLKLEVLSFGANVLTF; cdr3_nt: TGTGCCAGCAGCCTCAAACTGGAAGTATTGTCGTTTGGGGCCAACGTCCTGACTTTC
j_call: TRBJ2-6; d_call: .; clone_size: .; v_call: TRBV11-3; cdr3_aa: CASSLDRPGTGANVLTF; cdr3_nt: TGTGCCAGCAGCTTAGATCGGCCGGGGACCGGGGCCAACGTCCTGACTTTC